The 15 T cell receptor beta chains in this list originate from one sample, sequenced in a study of blood T cells in healthy people across ages. With a J-beta primer mix and a sample-barcoded 5' primer, a second PCR ran about 6 to 11 cycles. One entry per CDR3 protein results from TCRdb running MiXCR on the 5' RACE reads. The table includes about 930,000 distinct CDR3 sequences, 25% to 35% detected once. These data were likewise used in another study, on T cells of mothers and their children.

Material for sequencing was blood. The receptors originated from a woman between 40 and 55 years old in good health.

The V call is TRBV7-9, the J call TRBJ2-7, with TRBD1 matching over 9 bases. V was clipped by 6 bases and J by 2 bases; unmatched bases: 17. Germline values: CDR1 SEHNR, CDR2 FQNEAQ (reference sequence). There are 18 residues in the CDR3. DNA of the CDR3: TGTGCCAGCAGTTCACTGGGGCCCCGGGGACAGGGTCCCTACGAGCAGTACTTC. Its translation is CASSSLGPRGQGPYEQYF.

This clonotype was picked up many times. The chain employs TRBV10-3 and TRBJ2-1; D might be TRBD1 (6 bases). The ends were cut back, 2 bases at V and 8 bases at J, with 13 bases in the middle. This CDR3 is built from 14 residues. CDR1 and CDR2 (germline): ENHRY, SYGVKD. CDR3 sequence: CAISEGQPSDEQFF. The CDR3 bases are TGTGCCATCAGTGAGGGACAGCCCTCGGATGAGCAGTTCTTC.

V and J are TRBV10-3 and TRBJ2-2; D perhaps matches TRBD1 (6 bases). V was trimmed by 6 bases and J by 2 bases, leaving 10 bases between them. This CDR3 region has 14 residues. Germline assignment: CDR1 ENHRY and CDR2 SYGVKD. The CDR3 bases are TGTGCCATCAGAGGACAGTTAAACACCGGGGAGCTGTTTTTT. This encodes CAIRGQLNTGELFF.

The rearrangement links TRBV7-6 to TRBJ2-7; D is possibly TRBD1 or TRBD2 (6 bases each). The germline V and J ends were trimmed by 5 bases and 2 bases, with 19 bases remaining between them. The CDR3 has 16 amino acids. Germline lookup yields CDR1 SGHVS and CDR2 FNYEAQ. CDR3 in amino acids: CASSPLGRDTPYEQYF. DNA of the CDR3: TGTGCCAGCAGCCCGTTGGGGCGGGACACACCCTACGAGCAGTACTTC.

Note on this clonotype: One end of the junction is discordant with germline, which a read error may explain. The rearrangement links TRBV5-1 to TRBJ2-6; the D gene is possibly TRBD2 (6 bases). The germline CDR1 and CDR2 sequences are SGHRS and YFSETQ. The CDR3 is 15 residues long. This CDR3 reads CASREIESGTNVLTF. The CDR3 nucleotides read TGCGCCAGCCGGGAGATAGAATCTGGGACCAACGTCCTGACTTTC.

This chain connects TRBV20-1 to TRBJ2-2; 7 bases match TRBD2. Trimming took 1 base from V and 6 from J; bases not matched to a gene: 14. CDR1 and CDR2 from the germline V gene are DFQATT and SNEGSKA (reference sequence). This CDR3 has 17 amino acids. This CDR3 is CSARVGTSDVVAGELFF. CDR3 nucleotide sequence: TGCAGTGCTAGAGTCGGAACTAGCGATGTCGTTGCCGGGGAGCTGTTTTTT.

The rearrangement links TRBV12-3 or TRBV12-4 to TRBJ1-5; TRBD1 matches at 7 bases. V lost 4 bases and J lost 3; bases outside the gene matches: 9. The CDR3 sequence is 16 residues long. CDR3 bases: TGTGCCAGCAGTTCACAGGGGACCCAGAACAATCAGCCCCAGCATTTT. It yields the protein CASSSQGTQNNQPQHF.

Regarding this clonotype: Given a much more abundant clone one base away, this may be a read error. This sequence joins TRBV5-1 and TRBJ2-7; D not resolved. Germline V gene sequence: CDR1 SGHRS, CDR2 YFSETQ. The CDR3 length is 13 residues. V was pared by 2 bases and J by 6 bases, with 12 bases between. Here the CDR3 DNA reads TGCGCCAGCAGCTTCGACCGGAACTGCGAGCAGTACTTC. This gives the protein CASSFDRNCEQYF.

As regards this clonotype: A read error may account for a junction end that differs from germline. V usage is TRBV5-5 and J usage is TRBJ2-7, with D perhaps given as TRBD1 or TRBD2 (5 bases each). This CDR3 comprises 16 residues. The germline V gene encodes CDR1 SGHKS and CDR2 YYEKEE (reference sequence). CDR3 in amino acids: CASGLHAGTSSYDQYF. CDR3 DNA sequence: TGTGCCAGCGGCCTTCACGCCGGGACGAGCTCCTACGACCAGTACTTC.

This clonotype was picked up many times. The chain has TRBV27 and TRBJ2-7; possible D gene TRBD2, 6 bases. Trimming removed 6 bases at V and 4 bases at J, with 13 bases between. In germline, CDR1 is MNHEY, CDR2 SMNVEV (reference sequence). This CDR3 spans 13 amino acids. The CDR3 nucleotides read TGTGCCAGCAGGGACACTGGGGGGTACGAGCAGTACTTC. Residues: CASRDTGGYEQYF.

The chain uses TRBV7-9 and TRBJ2-5; D may be TRBD1 or TRBD2 (6 bases each). The CDR3 has 14 residues. V dropped 2 bases and J dropped 9 bases, with 16 bases sitting between them. Germline-derived CDR1 and CDR2 are SEHNR and FQNEAQ (reference sequence). The CDR3 nucleotides read TGTGCCAGCAGCTTACATCGGGGGCCGGGGGCCCAGTACTTC. Protein sequence: CASSLHRGPGAQYF.

Notes on this clonotype: This clone may be a read error of a much larger clone one base away. The chain links TRBV19 to TRBJ2-5; tentative D call: TRBD1 (5 bases). V was pared by 8 bases and J by 11 bases, with 15 bases between. The CDR3 covers 11 residues. The germline V gene has CDR1 LNHDA and CDR2 SQIVND (reference sequence). CDR3 protein: CASLGPNEQYF. The CDR3 nucleotides read TGTGCCAGTCTGGGGCCCAATGAGCAGTACTTC.

V is TRBV29-1 and J is TRBJ1-2; possible D gene TRBD1, 5 bases. V shed 4 bases and J shed 2 bases, with 11 bases lying between them. Germline-derived CDR1 and CDR2 are SQVTM and ANQGSEA. CDR3 length: 13 amino acids. In nucleotides, the CDR3 is TGCAGCGTTGGAAGCAGGGCAAACTATGGCTACACCTTC. This gives the protein CSVGSRANYGYTF.

This clonotype was observed a few times. This chain links TRBV7-8 with TRBJ2-2, with a possible D match to TRBD1 (6 bases). Germline-derived CDR1 and CDR2 are SGHVS and FQNEAQ. Between the trimmed V and J ends, which lost 4 bases and 6 bases, there was a span of 9 bases. This CDR3 comprises 13 residues. The CDR3 loop reads CASSSGQSGELFF. The CDR3 region has the DNA TGTGCCAGCAGCTCAGGACAGTCCGGGGAGCTGTTTTTT.

V and J are TRBV28 and TRBJ1-2; D not resolved. This CDR3 is built from 14 residues. The V gene's germline CDR1 is MDHEN and CDR2 SYDVKM. Trimming removed 2 bases at V and 4 bases at J, with 11 bases between. In nucleotides, the CDR3 is TGTGCCAGCAGTTTACGGCAGGCTAGCTATGGCTACACCTTC. This codes for CASSLRQASYGYTF.